What follows are 17 T cell receptor beta chains derived from one specimen sequenced in a study of OX40 agonist ivuxolimab in advanced cancers. The data were produced by immunoSEQ multiplex PCR, yet TCRdb's version contains in-frame clones alone and is incomplete. The data hold around 86,000 clones, with just over 90% observed a single time. The specimen comprised CD4+ or CD8+ T cells sorted from blood, sampled in a trial of the OX40 agonist ivuxolimab. The origin of the receptors is an adult with an advanced solid tumor such as melanoma, head and neck, liver or kidney cancer.

This chain links TRBV7-8 with TRBJ1-5, with 7 bases lining up with TRBD1. This CDR3 has 15 residues. Germline trimming cut 5 bases from V and 9 bases from J; bases unmatched to any gene: 13. Per germline, CDR1 SGHVS and CDR2 FQNEAQ. CDR3: CASSADRVHPPPQHF. The CDR3 nucleotides are TGTGCCAGCAGCGCCGACAGGGTTCATCCTCCGCCCCAGCATTTT.

The genes are TRBV4-1 and TRBJ1-1; D gene uncertain. Per the germline V gene, CDR1 is MGHRA and CDR2 is YSYEKL. Trimming took 6 bases from V and 0 from J, leaving 17 bases between them. The CDR3 is 16 residues long. The CDR3, as DNA: TGCGCCAGCAGAAGGGAGTCTCAGGTTATGAACACTGAAGCTTTCTTT. Translated, it gives CASRRESQVMNTEAFF.

CDR3 residues: CASSFRGSTDTQYF. The CDR3 bases are TGTGCCAGCAGCTTTCGGGGAAGCACAGATACGCAGTATTTT. This sequence joins TRBV7-9 and TRBJ2-3, with D possibly matching TRBD2 (5 bases). The germline V gene has CDR1 SEHNR and CDR2 FQNEAQ (reference sequence). Trimming pared 3 bases from V and 0 bases from J, leaving 7 bases between. The CDR3 is made up of 14 amino acids.

A few counts support this clone. This sequence joins TRBV4-1 and TRBJ1-1; 7 bases are shared with TRBD1. The trim removed 7 bases at V and 4 bases at J, leaving 9 bases unmatched. Germline CDR1 and CDR2: MGHRA and YSYEKL. The CDR3 is 14 residues long. The CDR3 spells CASNRRQGGTEAFF. The CDR3, as DNA: TGCGCCAGCAACCGACGGCAGGGGGGCACTGAAGCTTTCTTT.

This sequence joins TRBV19 and TRBJ1-2, with 11 bases lining up with TRBD1. The germline V gene encodes CDR1 LNHDA and CDR2 SQIVND (reference sequence). The CDR3 has 18 amino acids. With V trimmed by 5 bases and J by 8 bases, 19 bases remained unmatched. CDR3 in DNA: TGTGCCAGTAGTCCCGGGAGGACAGGGGGCGGCTTAGGCTACGGCTACACCTTC. As protein: CASSPGRTGGGLGYGYTF. The entire variable domain, with the rest obtained from reference TRBV19 and TRBJ1-2, is as follows: DGGITQSPKYLFRKEGQNVTLSCEQNLNHDAMYWYRQDPGQGLRLIYYSQIVNDFQKGDIAEGYSVSREKKESFPLTVTSAQKNPTAFYLCASSPGRTGGGLGYGYTFGSGTRLTVV.

This clone appeared once. The CDR3 DNA is TGTGCCAGAAGCCGCGACGGACGGACCAGCAATCAGCCCCAGCATTTT. It is translated as CARSRDGRTSNQPQHF. The chain joins TRBV7-5 to TRBJ1-5. TRBV7-5 is termed a pseudogene. This CDR3 comprises 16 residues.

This clone was seen more than once but under ten times. V is TRBV27 and J is TRBJ2-7, with D perhaps matching TRBD1 or TRBD2 (5 bases each). Germline CDR1 reads MNHEY; CDR2 reads SMNVEV (reference sequence). Trimming took off 5 bases at V and 4 bases at J, with 6 bases between the two ends. The CDR3 has 11 amino acids. CDR3 nucleotide sequence: TGTGCCAGCAGTGAGGGGTACGAGCAGTACTTC. Protein sequence: CASSEGYEQYF.

The chain combines TRBV19 with TRBJ2-7; D uncertain. Trimming removed 4 bases at V and 5 bases at J, with 6 bases between. CDR3 size: 11 residues. Germline V gives CDR1 LNHDA, CDR2 SQIVND (reference sequence). As DNA, the CDR3 is TGTGCCAGTAGTACCCGGGACGAGCAGTACTTC. As protein: CASSTRDEQYF.

This clone was seen only once. The genes are TRBV9 and TRBJ2-1; 10 bases match TRBD2. The V gene's germline CDR1 is SGDLS and CDR2 YYNGEE. This CDR3 has 14 amino acids. V lost 3 bases and J lost 3; bases outside the gene matches: 0. Written as DNA, the CDR3 is TGTGCCAGCAGCGCTAGCGGGGGCTACAATGAGCAGTTCTTC. Its translation is CASSASGGYNEQFF. Based on the CDR3 plus reference TRBV9 and TRBJ2-1, the full variable domain is DSGVTQTPKHLITATGQRVTLRCSPRSGDLSVYWYQQSLDQGLQFLIQYYNGEERAKGNILERFSAQQFPDLHSELNLSSLELGDSALYFCASSASGGYNEQFFGPGTRLTVL.

The V and J genes are TRBV2 and TRBJ2-7; D unclear. The CDR3 is made up of 12 amino acids. Germline V CDR1 and CDR2: SNHLY, FYNNEI. Trimming removed 3 bases from V and 4 bases from J, with 7 bases in between. The CDR3 DNA reads as TGTGCCAGCAGTGATTACAATTACGAGCAGTACTTC. Amino acids: CASSDYNYEQYF. The variable domain in full, with the rest retrieved from reference TRBV2 and TRBJ2-7, is EPEVTQTPSHQVTQMGQEVILRCVPISNHLYFYWYRQILGQKVEFLVSFYNNEISEKSEIFDDQFSVERPDGSNFTLKIRSTKLEDSAMYFCASSDYNYEQYFGPGTRLTVT.

The genes are TRBV2 and TRBJ1-1, with D unclear. From germline, CDR1 is SNHLY and CDR2 FYNNEI. The V and J ends lost 6 bases and 10 bases respectively, with 21 bases between them. This CDR3 spans 14 amino acids. The CDR3 is CASRGARGYEVAFF. CDR3 nucleotides: TGTGCCAGCAGGGGCGCCAGAGGGTATGAGGTAGCTTTCTTT.

This sequence joins TRBV9 and TRBJ1-2; D not resolved. Trimming removed 3 bases from V and 5 bases from J, with 11 bases in between. Germline V lookup: CDR1 SGDLS, CDR2 YYNGEE. The CDR3 is made up of 13 amino acids. The CDR3 DNA sequence: TGTGCCAGCAGCGGAGGGTCTAGGTATGGCTACACCTTC. Translation gives CASSGGSRYGYTF.

The CDR3 region has the DNA TGTGCCAGCAGTGAATTGGCTAATGAAAAACTGTTTTTT. This encodes CASSELANEKLFF. This rearrangement joins TRBV25-1 to TRBJ1-4; D unresolved. CDR3 length equals 13 residues. Trimming stripped 1 base from V and 3 bases from J, with 3 bases between. Germline V gives CDR1 MGHDK, CDR2 SYGVNS.

V usage is TRBV10-3 and J usage is TRBJ1-1, with unresolved D. The CDR3 covers 14 residues. Germline V CDR1 and CDR2: ENHRY, SYGVKD. The V and J ends lost 0 bases and 3 bases respectively, with 8 bases between them. The CDR3 DNA reads TGTGCCATCAGTGAGTCGCGGGGTTACACTGAAGCTTTCTTT. Residues: CAISESRGYTEAFF.

The chain joins TRBV19 to TRBJ2-7; possibly TRBD2 for D (5 bases). This CDR3 spans 15 amino acids. The germline V and J ends were trimmed by 1 base and 2 bases, with 12 bases remaining between them. Germline V gene lookup returns CDR1 LNHDA and CDR2 SQIVND (reference sequence). CDR3 region: CASSIARDYAYEQYF. CDR3 sequence (DNA): TGTGCCAGTAGTATAGCCCGGGATTACGCCTACGAGCAGTACTTC.

The chain couples TRBV27 to TRBJ2-7; 7 nucleotides align to TRBD1. In germline, CDR1 is MNHEY, CDR2 SMNVEV (reference sequence). The CDR3 has 16 residues. V trimming: 4 bases; J trimming: 3 bases; junction bases outside the gene matches: 12. The CDR3 protein is CASSSLTRTGIYEQYF. CDR3 sequence (DNA): TGTGCCAGCAGTTCTTTAACCAGGACAGGCATCTACGAGCAGTACTTC.

J is TRBJ2-7 and V is TRBV7-6; D uncertain. Germline-derived CDR1 and CDR2 are SGHVS and FNYEAQ. CDR3 size: 14 residues. Trimming left V 1 base short and J 0 bases short, with 7 bases between. CDR3 in DNA: TGTGCCAGCAGCTTAGGACCAGACTCCTACGAGCAGTACTTC. Its protein is CASSLGPDSYEQYF.